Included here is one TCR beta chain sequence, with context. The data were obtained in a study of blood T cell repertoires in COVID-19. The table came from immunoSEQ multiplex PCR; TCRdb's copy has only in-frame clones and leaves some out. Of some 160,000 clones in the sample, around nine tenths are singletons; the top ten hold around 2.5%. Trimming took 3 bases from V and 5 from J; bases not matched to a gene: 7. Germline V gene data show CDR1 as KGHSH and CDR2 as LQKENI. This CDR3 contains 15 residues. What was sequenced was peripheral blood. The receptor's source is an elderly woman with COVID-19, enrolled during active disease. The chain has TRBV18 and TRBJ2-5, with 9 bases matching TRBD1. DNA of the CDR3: TGTGCCAGCTCACCCACAGGGGGCGAGCCGGAGACCCAGTACTTC. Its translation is CASSPTGGEPETQYF.